What follows are 25 T cell receptor beta chains derived from one specimen sequenced in a study of regulatory T cells in long-lasting Graves disease. Investigators prepared the TCR beta libraries by applying iRepertoire HTBI primers and Arm-PCR of CDR3 regions. In TCRdb, the multiplex PCR reads were re-called with MiXCR into one record per CDR3 protein. The sample lists almost 350,000 distinct CDR3 sequences, around 19% seen once, with just under 30% in the top ten. Time point defined: persistent/refractory GD, antithyroid drugs over 5 years with positive TRAb. The TCR library was made from RNA that had been extracted from PBMCs in TRIzol. The sample here was peripheral blood mononuclear cells (PBMCs), taken when the disease was refractory, from a patient treated with antithyroid drugs. All receptors come from a female donor with Graves disease.

The rearrangement uses TRBV4-1 and TRBJ2-7, with TRBD2 identical over 9 bases. CDR1 and CDR2 from the germline V gene are MGHRA and YSYEKL. The CDR3 consists of 16 residues. With 2 bases clipped from V and 3 bases from J, the junction kept 8 bases outside the gene matches. CDR3 sequence reads: CASSQRAASGNYEQYF. The DNA of the CDR3 is TGCGCCAGCAGCCAAAGGGCGGCTAGCGGGAACTACGAGCAGTACTTC.

This clonotype was observed many times. The chain carries TRBV11-2 and TRBJ2-7; D tentatively fits TRBD1 or TRBD2 (6 bases each). Germline CDR1 SGHAT, CDR2 FQNNGV. V lost 4 bases to trimming and J lost 0 bases, with 13 bases between them. The CDR3 extends over 15 amino acids. This CDR3 is CASSSPRGHSYEQYF. The CDR3 nucleotides are TGTGCCAGCAGCTCTCCCCGGGGGCACTCCTACGAGCAGTACTTC.

This clonotype was detected a few times. At one of its ends the junction is not consistent with the germline gene, which may arise from a read error. The chain has TRBV10-3 and TRBJ2-7; perhaps TRBD1 as D (7 bases). The CDR3 extends over 13 amino acids. CDR1 is ENHRY, CDR2 SYGVKD, per germline. CDR3 sequence: CAIGRGVGYGQYF. The CDR3 DNA follows: TGTGCCATCGGCAGGGGGGTCGGCTACGGGCAGTACTTC.

This chain connects TRBV9 to TRBJ2-1, with 7 bases that match TRBD2. The germline gives CDR1 SGDLS, CDR2 YYNGEE. Losses at the gene ends were 0 bases for V and 1 base for J; bases not matched to a gene: 4. The CDR3 loop spans 16 amino acids. Written as DNA, the CDR3 is TGTGCCAGCAGCGTAGCAGCGGGGCGATCCTACAATGAGCAGTTCTTC. Protein sequence: CASSVAAGRSYNEQFF.

This clonotype was recorded many times. This sequence joins TRBV28 and TRBJ1-5; 9 bases are shared with TRBD1. V gave up 7 bases and J gave up 6 bases; unmatched junction bases: 7. CDR1 is MDHEN, CDR2 SYDVKM, per germline. The CDR3 has 14 residues. Here the CDR3 DNA reads TGTGCCAGCACCCAGGGACAGGGACGTCAGCCCCAGCATTTT. The encoded protein is CASTQGQGRQPQHF.

The chain has TRBV20-1 and TRBJ1-5; no reliable D call. The CDR3 totals 19 residues. Germline loops: CDR1 DFQATT, CDR2 SNEGSKA (reference sequence). Trimming shortened V by 0 bases and J by 1 base, and 22 bases separated the two germline ends. The CDR3 sequence is CSARDSRHKDFLSNQPQHF. DNA for the CDR3: TGCAGTGCTAGAGATTCGAGACATAAAGACTTCCTAAGCAATCAGCCCCAGCATTTT.

This clonotype was seen a handful of times. No DNA is shown, since the ends of the CDR3 on it are uncertain; the CDR3 is the one TCRdb lists. The chain employs TRBV6-2 or TRBV6-3 and TRBJ1-3; the table's D call, TRBD1, has no DNA check behind it. Termini included, the CDR3 measures 13 amino acids. Germline lookup yields CDR1 MNHEY and CDR2 SVGEGT. This chain's CDR3 is CASSYFGNGALYF.

This clonotype was counted a few times. CDR3 sequence: CASRTGQGRPLSGNTIYF. The DNA of the CDR3 is TGTGCCAGCAGGACGGGACAGGGGAGACCCCTGTCTGGAAACACCATATATTTT. The chain couples TRBV6-2 or TRBV6-3 to TRBJ1-3, with 10 bases matching TRBD1. The junction had 12 bases not matched to a gene; V was cut back by 6 bases and J by 1 base. The CDR3 spans 18 residues. The V gene's germline CDR1 is MNHEY and CDR2 SVGEGT.

In its sample, this clonotype was seen many times. The chain combines TRBV6-1 with TRBJ2-7, with D possibly TRBD2 on 6 matching bases. The CDR3 extends over 13 amino acids. Germline assignment: CDR1 MNHNS and CDR2 SASEGT. V was trimmed by 9 bases and J by 3 bases, leaving 15 bases between them. The CDR3 bases are TGTGCCAGTCGGGACTCTGGTCTCTACGAGCAGTACTTC. This sequence encodes CASRDSGLYEQYF.

This clonotype was detected ten times or more. The chain combines TRBV12-3 or TRBV12-4 with TRBJ1-5; 7 bases map to TRBD1. This CDR3 is built from 14 residues. V lost 5 bases to trimming and J lost 6 bases; unmatched junction nucleotides: 7. The CDR3 coding sequence is TGTGCCAGCAGTCCTGACAGGGTCGGTCAGCCCCAGCATTTT. Its protein is CASSPDRVGQPQHF.

The table lists this clonotype with a few counts. A read error may be the cause here, since a much bigger clone is one base away. A read error is likely, as this CDR3 ends without the conserved phenylalanine or tryptophan. The chain carries TRBV12-3 or TRBV12-4 and TRBJ2-2, with 7 positions matching TRBD1. Trimming cost V 6 bases and J 2 bases; bases outside gene matches: 6. This CDR3 is 15 amino acids long. CDR3 sequence: CASSPGGLNTGELFS. CDR3 in DNA: TGTGCCAGCAGCCCAGGGGGTTTAAACACCGGGGAGCTGTTTTCT.

There are many counts of this clonotype. J is TRBJ1-2 and V is TRBV5-6, with TRBD1 identical over 9 bases. Germline CDR1 is SGHDT and CDR2 is YYEEEE. The ends lost 4 bases at V and 2 bases at J; junction bases unmatched: 6. The length of the CDR3 is 15 residues. CDR3 region: CASSGTGTGNYGYTF. The CDR3 nucleotides read TGTGCCAGCAGCGGGACCGGGACAGGGAACTATGGCTACACCTTC.

This clonotype was recorded many times. The J gene is TRBJ2-7, the V gene TRBV30, with D perhaps TRBD1 (5 bases). V was pared by 1 base and J by 5 bases, with 15 bases between. Germline assignment: CDR1 GTSNPN and CDR2 SVGIG (reference sequence). The CDR3 spans 14 residues. The CDR3 loop is CAWSDQGMVHEQYF. The CDR3 nucleotides are TGTGCCTGGAGTGATCAGGGTATGGTCCACGAGCAGTACTTC.

This clonotype has only a few counts. The chain couples TRBV20-1 to TRBJ1-1; TRBD1 agrees at 9 bases. The V gene end was trimmed by 2 bases and the J gene end by 6 bases; junction bases not matched to a gene: 13. This CDR3 region has 16 residues. The germline CDR1 and CDR2 sequences are DFQATT and SNEGSKA (reference sequence). The CDR3 DNA sequence: TGCAGTGCTAGATCCCCTCCGGGGACAGGGAATGCTGAAGCTTTCTTT. Translation gives CSARSPPGTGNAEAFF.

Many counts were recorded for this clonotype. The chain employs TRBV5-1 and TRBJ2-7; 7 bases match TRBD1. This CDR3 contains 17 residues. V shed 0 bases and J 0 bases; nucleotides not matched to a gene: 9. CDR1 SGHRS and CDR2 YFSETQ come from the germline V gene. In nucleotides, the CDR3 is TGCGCCAGCAGCTTGGGGCCACAGGGGACCCACTCCTACGAGCAGTACTTC. Translation: CASSLGPQGTHSYEQYF. The full variable domain, with the rest looked up from reference TRBV5-1 and TRBJ2-7, is KAGVTQTPRYLIKTRGQQVTLSCSPISGHRSVSWYQQTPGQGLQFLFEYFSETQRNKGNFPGRFSGRQFSNSRSEMNVSTLELGDSALYLCASSLGPQGTHSYEQYFGPGTRLTVT.

The chain has TRBV10-3 and TRBJ2-1, with D possibly called TRBD1 or TRBD2 (5 bases each). The V gene's germline CDR1 is ENHRY and CDR2 SYGVKD. The CDR3 runs 14 residues. Trimming cost V 5 bases and J 5 bases, with 13 bases left between them. In DNA form, the CDR3 reads TGTGCCATCAGTAGGGTTGGGGGAAACAATGAGCAGTTCTTC. Its translation is CAISRVGGNNEQFF.

About this clonotype: This sequence may be a read error, since a much larger clone differs from it by one base. This chain links TRBV18 with TRBJ2-7, with D possibly TRBD1 on 6 matching bases. The CDR3 has 13 amino acids. Trimming stripped 10 bases from V and 6 bases from J, with 19 bases between. The germline CDR1 and CDR2 sequences are KGHSH and LQKENI. Here the CDR3 reads CANSPRTEGEQYF. The DNA for the CDR3 is TGTGCCAACTCCCCGCGGACAGAAGGCGAGCAGTACTTC.

This clonotype has a count of ten or more. This chain joins TRBV20-1 and TRBJ2-7; 14 nucleotides agree with TRBD2. V lost 5 bases, J lost 6 bases, and 6 bases stayed unmatched. The CDR3 covers 14 residues. Germline CDR1 and CDR2: DFQATT and SNEGSKA (reference sequence). In DNA form, the CDR3 reads TGCAGTGCTGAGGCGGGACTAGCGGGAGTCGAGCAGTACTTC. It codes for CSAEAGLAGVEQYF.

This clonotype was counted ten times or more. Here the CDR3 DNA reads TGTGCCAGCAGCCTCAGCCTCCTAGGGGGACAAGAGACCCAGTACTTC. This gives the protein CASSLSLLGGQETQYF. The chain links TRBV12-3 or TRBV12-4 to TRBJ2-5; tentatively, D is TRBD1 (6 bases). Trimming shortened V by 6 bases and J by 2 bases, and 19 bases separated the two germline ends. The CDR3 contains 16 residues.

In the case of this clonotype: This is likely an artifact of a read error, given a far larger clone one base away. V and J are TRBV11-2 and TRBJ2-7; 7 bases match TRBD2. This CDR3 has 15 residues. Trimming took 5 bases from V and 4 from J; bases not matched to a gene: 11. Germline V gene lookup returns CDR1 SGHAT and CDR2 FQNNGV. CDR3 in DNA: TGTGCCAGCAGCCCGGGGACGACGCGGGAGTACGAGCAGTACTTC. Protein product: CASSPGTTREYEQYF.

This clonotype has ten or more counts. In nucleotides, the CDR3 is TGTGCCAGCAGCGCAACAGGGCCTCAAGCCTTAAGTACCTATGGCTACACCTTC. This translates into CASSATGPQALSTYGYTF. The chain couples TRBV12-3 or TRBV12-4 to TRBJ1-2; tentative D call: TRBD1 (6 bases). The CDR3 consists of 18 residues. V lost 6 bases to trimming and J lost 4 bases, with 27 bases between them.

This clonotype was seen a few times. The junction does not match germline at one end; this may be a read error. V is TRBV5-8 and J is TRBJ1-2; D gene ambiguous. This CDR3 comprises 9 residues. Germline V gene sequence: CDR1 SGHTS, CDR2 YDEGEE. CDR3 residues: CASSWQAFF. CDR3 in DNA: TGTGCCAGCAGCTGGCAGGCCTTCTTC.

This clonotype was recorded at least ten times. This sequence joins TRBV28 and TRBJ2-5, with D perhaps TRBD2 (6 bases). Trimming removed 5 bases at V and 9 bases at J, with 22 bases between. Per the germline V gene, CDR1 is MDHEN and CDR2 is SYDVKM. CDR3 size: 15 residues. This chain's CDR3 is CASSPPSGSGGAQYF. In DNA form, the CDR3 reads TGTGCCAGCAGTCCCCCCTCGGGCAGCGGCGGGGCCCAGTACTTC.

This clonotype was picked up many times. V is TRBV6-1 and J is TRBJ1-5; 7 bases align to TRBD1. This CDR3 has 14 residues. From germline, CDR1 is MNHNS and CDR2 SASEGT. The ends lost 10 bases at V and 1 base at J; junction bases unmatched: 7. DNA of the CDR3: TGTGCCACAAAACAGGGGACCAGCAATCAGCCCCAGCATTTT. This translates into CATKQGTSNQPQHF.

On this clonotype itself: This sequence may be a read error, since a much larger clone differs from it by one base. The chain uses TRBV28 and TRBJ1-5; possibly TRBD1 for D (5 bases). CDR3 length: 13 amino acids. In germline, CDR1 is MDHEN, CDR2 SYDVKM. V lost 7 bases, J lost 7 bases, and 14 bases lay in between. In DNA form, the CDR3 reads TGTGCCAGCAACCTGGGGGGGGTGCAGCCCCAGCATTTT. This gives the protein CASNLGGVQPQHF.